This is a list of T cell receptor beta chains from one sample in a study of blood T cell repertoires in COVID-19. The protocol was immunoSEQ multiplex PCR, while the TCRdb copy is restricted to in-frame clones and leaves out a portion. The sample contains about 58,000 clones, about four fifths of which appear only once. Sequences were obtained from peripheral blood. These receptors were obtained from a human donor in a cohort sampled during active COVID-19. Each CDR3 is given with its conserved first and last residue. Fields, in order: clone size, V gene, J gene, CDR3 length, D gene, CDR3 DNA, CDR3 protein. D genes are given only for firm matches. Where a row states a size, it is once, few, many or the class of an expanded clone; other rows omit it.

>NA|TRBV11-1|TRBJ1-1|15|NA
TGTGCCAGCAGCTTAGCGCTCAGTCTGAACACTGAAGCTTTCTTT
CASSLALSLNTEAFF
>NA|TRBV6-5|TRBJ1-2|16|TRBD1
TGTGCCAGCAGTTACCGTGGGGGACAGGCAAACTATGGCTACACCTTC
CASSYRGGQANYGYTF
>NA|TRBV7-9|TRBJ2-5|16|TRBD2
TGTGCCAGCAGCCGCCGTACTAGCGGGGAAAGTGAGACCCAGTACTTC
CASSRRTSGESETQYF
>NA|TRBV11-2|TRBJ1-2|13|NA
TGTGCCAGCAGCTTAACAGCTGCCTATGGCTACACCTTC
CASSLTAAYGYTF
>NA|TRBV2|TRBJ1-1|17|TRBD1
TGTGCCAGCAGCCCGGTAACAGGGGGCGTAGTTGGAACTGAAGCTTTCTTT
CASSPVTGGVVGTEAFF
>NA|TRBV2|TRBJ2-3|13|TRBD1
TGTGCCAGCTACAGGGGTAGCACAGATACGCAGTATTTT
CASYRGSTDTQYF
>NA|TRBV28|TRBJ1-5|15|NA
TGTGCCAGCAGTTTAGGCAGGGGTGGCAATCAGCCCCAGCATTTT
CASSLGRGGNQPQHF
>NA|TRBV5-1|TRBJ2-7|14|NA
TGCGCCAGCAGCTTGTTAGGCGGGTCCTACGAGCAGTACTTC
CASSLLGGSYEQYF
>NA|TRBV29-1|TRBJ1-2|12|NA
TGCAGCGTTGAAGACAGGGCGGTGGGCTACACCTTC
CSVEDRAVGYTF
>NA|TRBV19|TRBJ1-2|14|TRBD1
TGTGCCAGTAGTACGGACAGGGGGCTGGATGGCTACACCTTC
CASSTDRGLDGYTF
>NA|TRBV19|TRBJ2-7|15|TRBD2
TGTGCCAGTAGTACGACTAGCGGGGGAACCTACGAGCAGTACTTC
CASSTTSGGTYEQYF
>NA|TRBV28|TRBJ1-1|16|NA
TGTGCCAGCAGTTTGGGAATCGGCAGGAGAGGGACTGAAGCTTTCTTT
CASSLGIGRRGTEAFF
>NA|TRBV5-1|TRBJ1-6|17|TRBD1
TGCGCCAGCAGCTTTGGTCCCGCCGGGACAGATAATTCACCCCTCCACTTT
CASSFGPAGTDNSPLHF
>NA|TRBV5-1|TRBJ2-7|14|NA
TGCGCCAGCAGCTTGGGAGCAGAGGGATTTGAGCAGTACTTC
CASSLGAEGFEQYF
>NA|TRBV6-5|TRBJ2-1|13|NA
TGTGCCAGCAGTTACTCTTACAGGGAAAGGCAGTTCTTC
CASSYSYRERQFF
>NA|TRBV5-8|TRBJ2-1|15|NA
TGTGCCAGCATCAGGGACGGGAGCTCCTACAATGAGCAGTTCTTC
CASIRDGSSYNEQFF
>once|TRBV19|TRBJ2-7|14|NA
TGTGCCAGTAGTATAGCGGGGAGCTCCTACGAGCAGTACTTC
CASSIAGSSYEQYF
>NA|TRBV28|TRBJ2-7|16|TRBD1
TGTGCCAGCAGGGCAAAGCCGGACAGGGGGACCTACGAGCAGTACTTC
CASRAKPDRGTYEQYF
>NA|TRBV20-1|TRBJ2-7|13|NA
TGCAGTGCTAGTGAGGCGGGATCCTACGAGCAGTACTTC
CSASEAGSYEQYF
>few|TRBV18|TRBJ1-5|16|NA
TGTGCCAGCTCACCACCTACACCAAATAGCAATCAGCCCCAGCATTTT
CASSPPTPNSNQPQHF
>NA|TRBV28|TRBJ2-4|12|TRBD1
TGTGCCAGCAGGACAGGGAAAAACATTCAGTACTTC
CASRTGKNIQYF
>NA|TRBV3-1/TRBV3-2|TRBJ2-7|15|NA
TGTGCCAGCAGCCAAGATGGTCCGGGGGTAGGTGAGCAGTACTTC
CASSQDGPGVGEQYF
>NA|TRBV7-2|TRBJ1-2|14|TRBD1
TGTGCCAGCAGCCTGTCTCGGGACAGCTATGGCTACACCTTC
CASSLSRDSYGYTF
>NA|TRBV6-5|TRBJ1-1|12|NA
TGTGCCAGCAGTTCGTATTACACTGAAGCTTTCTTT
CASSSYYTEAFF
>NA|TRBV21-1|TRBJ2-7|12|NA
TGTGCCAGCATCCTACAGGGGAGGGAGCAGTACTTC
CASILQGREQYF
>NA|TRBV18|TRBJ1-5|13|NA
TGTGCCAGCTCACCAGGGCTCAATCAGCCCCAGCATTTT
CASSPGLNQPQHF
>NA|TRBV27|TRBJ2-5|15|NA
TGTGCCAGCAGTGACAGAGATCCGAGGCAAGAGACCCAGTACTTC
CASSDRDPRQETQYF
>few|TRBV5-1|TRBJ2-7|15|NA
TGCGCCAGCAGCCTCTCGGGAGCAACACCCTACGAGCAGTACTTC
CASSLSGATPYEQYF
>once|TRBV18|TRBJ1-2|16|NA
TGTGCCAGCTCACCACTAGGACAGACCTCTAACTATGGCTACACCTTC
CASSPLGQTSNYGYTF
>NA|TRBV7-2|TRBJ2-3|15|TRBD2
TGTGCCAGCAGCCCCAGCGGGGCTAGCACAGATACGCAGTATTTT
CASSPSGASTDTQYF
>NA|TRBV27|TRBJ2-7|14|TRBD2
TGTGCCAGCAGTCTCGGACTAGCGGGACTCGAGCAGTACTTC
CASSLGLAGLEQYF
>NA|TRBV9|TRBJ2-1|15|TRBD1
TGTGCCAGCAGCACAGGGGTCGGCTTCTACAATGAGCAGTTCTTC
CASSTGVGFYNEQFF
>NA|TRBV5-1|TRBJ1-3|15|NA
TGCGCCAGCAGCTTGGCCGACAGCTCTGGAAACACCATATATTTT
CASSLADSSGNTIYF
>NA|TRBV12-3/TRBV12-4|TRBJ1-2|12|TRBD1
TGTGCCAGCAGTCAGACAGGGAGCGGCTACACCTTC
CASSQTGSGYTF
>few|TRBV7-2|TRBJ2-7|14|NA
TGTGCCAGCAGATACCGACAGAATTCCTACGAGCAGTACTTC
CASRYRQNSYEQYF
>NA|TRBV6-1|TRBJ2-3|18|TRBD2
TGTGCCAGCAGTGAAGCCTGGACTAGCGGGAGGGGGGCAGATACGCAGTATTTT
CASSEAWTSGRGADTQYF
>NA|TRBV5-1|TRBJ2-3|12|NA
TGCGCCAGCAACACTAACACAGATACGCAGTATTTT
CASNTNTDTQYF
>NA|TRBV3-1/TRBV3-2|TRBJ2-5|17|TRBD2
TGTGCCAGCAGCCGCTATTCTAGCGGGGGCCGGTGGGAGACCCAGTACTTC
CASSRYSSGGRWETQYF
>NA|TRBV6-5|TRBJ2-7|13|TRBD1
TGTGCCAGCAGACCACAGGGGTCCTACGAGCAGTACTTC
CASRPQGSYEQYF
>NA|TRBV6-2/TRBV6-3|TRBJ2-2|17|TRBD2
TGTGCCAGCAGCTCCCACAATAGCGGGAGGGCCCACGGGGAGCTGTTTTTT
CASSSHNSGRAHGELFF
>few|TRBV7-9|TRBJ2-7|14|TRBD2
TGTGCCAGCAGACCCCCGAGACTAGCGGACGAGCAGTACTTC
CASRPPRLADEQYF
>few|TRBV3-1/TRBV3-2|TRBJ2-7|14|TRBD1
TGTGCCAGCAGCCGCCGGGACAGGGTCTACGAGCAGTACTTC
CASSRRDRVYEQYF
>NA|TRBV5-5|TRBJ1-4|16|TRBD1
TGTGCCAGCAGCATCAGGGGGTTACCTCCGGGTGAAAAACTGTTTTTT
CASSIRGLPPGEKLFF
>NA|TRBV18|TRBJ2-4|15|TRBD1
TGTGCCAGCTCACCGCGGACAGGGGGCGCGAACATTCAGTACTTC
CASSPRTGGANIQYF
>once|TRBV4-3|TRBJ2-1|17|TRBD2
TGCGCCAGCAGCCAAGATCAGAGAGCGGGGCCCTACAATGAGCAGTTCTTC
CASSQDQRAGPYNEQFF
>few|TRBV11-2|TRBJ2-7|16|NA
TGTGCCAGCAGCTTAGAGTTTGGTTTGGAGATCTACGAGCAGTACTTC
CASSLEFGLEIYEQYF
>NA|TRBV9|TRBJ1-2|13|NA
TGTGCCAGCAGCGGTGTTACAGGGAATGGCTACACCTTC
CASSGVTGNGYTF
>few|TRBV7-9|TRBJ2-7|14|NA
TGTGCCACCGACCCGGGGTTTGAAGGCAACGAGCAGTACTTC
CATDPGFEGNEQYF
>few|TRBV5-1|TRBJ1-1|13|NA
TGCGCCAGCAGCCTGGGGGGGCGAACTGAAGCTTTCTTT
CASSLGGRTEAFF
>NA|TRBV30|TRBJ2-7|12|TRBD1
TGTGCCCACCGGGACAGGGACTACGAGCAGTACTTC
CAHRDRDYEQYF
>once|TRBV4-1|TRBJ1-2|13|NA
TGCGCCAGCAGCCAAGGAACTGGAGGTGGCTACACCTTC
CASSQGTGGGYTF